The rows below give T cell receptor beta chains drawn from one sample of a study of metastatic and nonmetastatic thyroid tumors. TCRdb re-analyzed the PCR reads using MiXCR. The table records some 8,000 clones, 20% to 25% of them present only once. The sample consisted of tumor tissue. The source is a female donor with papillary thyroid cancer or a benign thyroid nodule (not recorded which). Some clones in this sample may be carry-over from other donors' samples. Both conserved end residues are part of each CDR3. The order of the fields is V gene, clone size, J gene, D gene, CDR3 DNA, CDR3 protein. The D gene is left open where the match is weak. Where a row states a size, it is once, few, many or the class of an expanded clone; other rows omit it.

v_call: TRBV18
clone_size: many
j_call: TRBJ1-1
d_call: .
cdr3_nt: TGTGCCAGCTCACCCACAGGGAACACTGAAGCTTTCTTT
cdr3_aa: CASSPTGNTEAFF

v_call: TRBV6-1
clone_size: medium-sized
j_call: TRBJ1-5
d_call: TRBD1
cdr3_nt: TGTGCCAGCAGGACAGGGCCCAATCAGCCCCAGCATTTT
cdr3_aa: CASRTGPNQPQHF

v_call: TRBV4-2
clone_size: .
j_call: TRBJ2-1
d_call: .
cdr3_nt: TGTGCCAGCAGCCAAGAGGCTAGCGAGGTCAATGAGCAGTTCTTC
cdr3_aa: CASSQEASEVNEQFF

v_call: TRBV7-2
clone_size: many
j_call: TRBJ1-5
d_call: .
cdr3_nt: TGTGCCAGCAGCTTACGGGGGGTATGGACAGAAGAAGATCAGCCCCAGCATTTT
cdr3_aa: CASSLRGVWTEEDQPQHF

v_call: TRBV9
clone_size: few
j_call: TRBJ2-3
d_call: .
cdr3_nt: TGTGCCAGCAGCGTCTCTGACGGCGGGGATACGCAGTATTTT
cdr3_aa: CASSVSDGGDTQYF

v_call: TRBV27
clone_size: .
j_call: TRBJ1-1
d_call: .
cdr3_nt: TGTGCCAGCACCAGAGGGGCCGGTAACACTGAAGCTTTCTTT
cdr3_aa: CASTRGAGNTEAFF

v_call: TRBV7-3
clone_size: .
j_call: TRBJ2-3
d_call: TRBD1
cdr3_nt: TGTGCCATCAGCTCCACAGGGGGCGCAGATACGCAGTATTTT
cdr3_aa: CAISSTGGADTQYF

v_call: TRBV20-1
clone_size: many
j_call: TRBJ2-7
d_call: TRBD2
cdr3_nt: TGCAGTGTACTAGCGGGAAACGAGCAGTACTTC
cdr3_aa: CSVLAGNEQYF

v_call: TRBV6-1
clone_size: medium-sized
j_call: TRBJ1-1
d_call: .
cdr3_nt: TGTGCCAGCAGTCAAACGGAGGGGTCTGAAGCTTTCTTT
cdr3_aa: CASSQTEGSEAFF

v_call: TRBV6-1
clone_size: .
j_call: TRBJ2-7
d_call: TRBD1
cdr3_nt: TGTGCCAGCAGTGAAGAGGGGGCCGCCTCCTACGAGCAGTACTTC
cdr3_aa: CASSEEGAASYEQYF

v_call: TRBV11-2
clone_size: many
j_call: TRBJ2-3
d_call: TRBD2
cdr3_nt: TGTGCCAGCAGCGAGGGACTATCTGCCGCTGATACGCAGTATTTT
cdr3_aa: CASSEGLSAADTQYF

v_call: TRBV6-1
clone_size: medium-sized
j_call: TRBJ2-1
d_call: .
cdr3_nt: TGTGCCAGCAGTTCCAAGCGGAATGAGCAGTTCTTC
cdr3_aa: CASSSKRNEQFF

v_call: TRBV27
clone_size: .
j_call: TRBJ2-2
d_call: .
cdr3_nt: TGTGCCAGCAGTTTTCGGGCCAAGGGCACCGGGGAGCTGTTTTTT
cdr3_aa: CASSFRAKGTGELFF

v_call: TRBV19
clone_size: medium-sized
j_call: TRBJ1-2
d_call: .
cdr3_nt: TGTGCCAGTAGTTTCGAACAGGGCTATGGCTACACCTTC
cdr3_aa: CASSFEQGYGYTF

v_call: TRBV3-1
clone_size: .
j_call: TRBJ1-2
d_call: TRBD1
cdr3_nt: TGTGCCAGCAGCCAAGCAGACAGGGGAATGGGTGGCTACACCTTC
cdr3_aa: CASSQADRGMGGYTF

v_call: TRBV19
clone_size: few
j_call: TRBJ2-3
d_call: TRBD1
cdr3_nt: TGTGTCAGTAGTATGGGACAGGGGGCAGATACGCAGTATTTT
cdr3_aa: CVSSMGQGADTQYF

v_call: TRBV19
clone_size: many
j_call: TRBJ1-4
d_call: .
cdr3_nt: TGTGCCAGTACCGAACCTGGGAGTGAAAAACTGTTTTTT
cdr3_aa: CASTEPGSEKLFF

v_call: TRBV28
clone_size: medium-sized
j_call: TRBJ2-7
d_call: .
cdr3_nt: TGTGCCAGCAGTCCCATGAGGTCGAACGACTACGAGCAGTACTTC
cdr3_aa: CASSPMRSNDYEQYF

v_call: TRBV20-1
clone_size: medium-sized
j_call: TRBJ2-7
d_call: .
cdr3_nt: TGCAGTGCTGCCTCAGGTCGGGTGTACGAGCAGTACTTC
cdr3_aa: CSAASGRVYEQYF

v_call: TRBV28
clone_size: .
j_call: TRBJ2-7
d_call: TRBD1
cdr3_nt: TGTGCCAGCAGCTTGACCGGGACAGGGGCCTTTCCTTCCTACGAGCAGTACTTC
cdr3_aa: CASSLTGTGAFPSYEQYF

v_call: TRBV7-8
clone_size: medium-sized
j_call: TRBJ2-2
d_call: .
cdr3_nt: TGTGCCAGCAGCTTAGGGATGGGGGGCACCGGGGAGCTGTTTTTT
cdr3_aa: CASSLGMGGTGELFF

v_call: TRBV13
clone_size: .
j_call: TRBJ1-6
d_call: TRBD1
cdr3_nt: TGTGCCAGCAGCCTTCGACAGGGTGATTGGTCACCCCTCCACTTT
cdr3_aa: CASSLRQGDWSPLHF

v_call: TRBV19
clone_size: many
j_call: TRBJ2-4
d_call: TRBD2
cdr3_nt: TGTGCCAGTAGTATCCTAGCGGGAGGGCCCGGCAAAAACATTCAGTACTTC
cdr3_aa: CASSILAGGPGKNIQYF

v_call: TRBV18
clone_size: many
j_call: TRBJ1-2
d_call: .
cdr3_nt: TGTGCCAGCTCACCAGAACAGGGAAACTATGGCTACACCTTC
cdr3_aa: CASSPEQGNYGYTF

v_call: TRBV12-3/TRBV12-4
clone_size: few
j_call: TRBJ2-7
d_call: .
cdr3_nt: TGTGCCAGCAGCCCCGACTTTCTGAGCTCCTACGAGCAGTACTTC
cdr3_aa: CASSPDFLSSYEQYF

v_call: TRBV7-6
clone_size: .
j_call: TRBJ1-5
d_call: TRBD1
cdr3_nt: TGTGCCAGCAGGGGACAGGAAAATCAGCCCCAGCATTTT
cdr3_aa: CASRGQENQPQHF

v_call: TRBV6-1
clone_size: .
j_call: TRBJ2-7
d_call: TRBD2
cdr3_nt: TGTGCCAGCAGTTCAGCGGGAGTAGGAGACGAGCAGTACTTC
cdr3_aa: CASSSAGVGDEQYF

v_call: TRBV6-1
clone_size: .
j_call: TRBJ1-2
d_call: .
cdr3_nt: TGTGCCAGCATCCTTGGGACAAACGGCTACACCTTC
cdr3_aa: CASILGTNGYTF

v_call: TRBV4-2
clone_size: .
j_call: TRBJ2-5
d_call: TRBD2
cdr3_nt: TGTGCCAGCAGCCAAGAGTCTGCGGGGGGCCGAGGGCGGGAGACCCAGTACTTC
cdr3_aa: CASSQESAGGRGRETQYF

v_call: TRBV7-6
clone_size: many
j_call: TRBJ2-7
d_call: TRBD1
cdr3_nt: TGTGCCAGCAGCTGGACAGGGGACTCCTACGAGCAGTACTTC
cdr3_aa: CASSWTGDSYEQYF

v_call: TRBV10-3
clone_size: many
j_call: TRBJ2-5
d_call: TRBD1
cdr3_nt: TGTGCCACCGGGGACAGGGGGGAGACCCAGTACTTC
cdr3_aa: CATGDRGETQYF

v_call: TRBV20-1
clone_size: .
j_call: TRBJ2-4
d_call: .
cdr3_nt: TGCAGTGCTCCCGCTTCGGGGTCCAAAAACATTCAGTACTTC
cdr3_aa: CSAPASGSKNIQYF

v_call: TRBV3-1
clone_size: few
j_call: TRBJ1-6
d_call: .
cdr3_nt: TGTGCCAGCAGCCAAGGCTGGGTAGGGGATAATTCACCCCTCCACTTT
cdr3_aa: CASSQGWVGDNSPLHF

v_call: TRBV11-2
clone_size: once
j_call: TRBJ1-5
d_call: .
cdr3_nt: TGTGCCAGCAGCTTAGTTGCAGGGATGAATCAGCCCCAGCATTTT
cdr3_aa: CASSLVAGMNQPQHF

v_call: TRBV4-2
clone_size: .
j_call: TRBJ2-3
d_call: .
cdr3_nt: TGTGCCAGCAGCCGGGGCGGGAGCACAGATACGCAGTATTTT
cdr3_aa: CASSRGGSTDTQYF

v_call: TRBV28
clone_size: large
j_call: TRBJ1-2
d_call: TRBD1
cdr3_nt: TGTGCCAGCAGTCAAGGGGGCTGGGGCTACACCTTC
cdr3_aa: CASSQGGWGYTF

v_call: TRBV5-1
clone_size: .
j_call: TRBJ2-1
d_call: .
cdr3_nt: TGCGCCAGCAATCCCGGTGGAGGAGACTACAATGAGCAGTTCTTC
cdr3_aa: CASNPGGGDYNEQFF

v_call: TRBV5-1
clone_size: .
j_call: TRBJ2-5
d_call: TRBD1
cdr3_nt: TGCGCCAGCAGCTTGGATGGGACAGGGGGAGGTTTTGAGACCCAGTACTTC
cdr3_aa: CASSLDGTGGGFETQYF

v_call: TRBV12-3/TRBV12-4
clone_size: .
j_call: TRBJ2-7
d_call: TRBD2
cdr3_nt: TGTGCCAGCAGCTTAACCGTCGCGGGGGGCGAGCAGTACTTC
cdr3_aa: CASSLTVAGGEQYF

v_call: TRBV6-1
clone_size: .
j_call: TRBJ1-6
d_call: TRBD1
cdr3_nt: TGTGCAAGCAGCGGGACAGAAAATTCACCCCACCACTTT
cdr3_aa: CASSGTENSPHHF

v_call: TRBV28
clone_size: few
j_call: TRBJ1-2
d_call: .
cdr3_nt: TGTGCCATCGACGGGGGGGGCGCCTATGGCTACACCTTC
cdr3_aa: CAIDGGGAYGYTF

v_call: TRBV5-1
clone_size: .
j_call: TRBJ2-7
d_call: .
cdr3_nt: TGCGCCAGCAGCTTGGGGGAGGTTCTCCACGAGCAGTACTTC
cdr3_aa: CASSLGEVLHEQYF

v_call: TRBV11-2
clone_size: many
j_call: TRBJ2-7
d_call: TRBD2
cdr3_nt: TGTGCCAGCAGCCCCCGCTCGCTAGCGGGTTACGAGCAGTACTTC
cdr3_aa: CASSPRSLAGYEQYF

v_call: TRBV5-1
clone_size: many
j_call: TRBJ1-2
d_call: .
cdr3_nt: TGCGCCAGCAGCCTCGGGGACGCGAGGGCTAACTATGGCTACACCTTC
cdr3_aa: CASSLGDARANYGYTF

v_call: TRBV7-2
clone_size: .
j_call: TRBJ2-7
d_call: .
cdr3_nt: TGTGCCAGCAGCTTAGAGGGGGGCACGGCCTACGAGCAGTACTTC
cdr3_aa: CASSLEGGTAYEQYF

v_call: TRBV28
clone_size: medium-sized
j_call: TRBJ2-7
d_call: TRBD1
cdr3_nt: TGTGCCAGCAGGCTACAGGGGGCGGGTGAGCAGTACTTC
cdr3_aa: CASRLQGAGEQYF

v_call: TRBV4-1
clone_size: many
j_call: TRBJ2-7
d_call: TRBD1
cdr3_nt: TGCGCCAGCAGCCTTCACTTGGGACAGGGCCACTACGAGCAGTACTTC
cdr3_aa: CASSLHLGQGHYEQYF

v_call: TRBV5-1
clone_size: .
j_call: TRBJ2-3
d_call: .
cdr3_nt: TGCGCCAGCAACTTGGGGGTCAGCACAGATACGCAGTATTTT
cdr3_aa: CASNLGVSTDTQYF

v_call: TRBV7-2
clone_size: .
j_call: TRBJ2-6
d_call: .
cdr3_nt: TGTGCCAGCAGCTTAGCCAGACTCCTCTCTGGGGCCAACGTCCTGACTTTC
cdr3_aa: CASSLARLLSGANVLTF

v_call: TRBV7-9
clone_size: .
j_call: TRBJ2-7
d_call: .
cdr3_nt: TGTGCCAGCAGCCCGGGACATTCCTACGAGCAGTACTTC
cdr3_aa: CASSPGHSYEQYF

v_call: TRBV7-2
clone_size: .
j_call: TRBJ2-7
d_call: .
cdr3_nt: TGTGCCAGCAGCCGAGGTTGGTCTTACGAGCAGTACTTC
cdr3_aa: CASSRGWSYEQYF

v_call: TRBV19
clone_size: many
j_call: TRBJ2-5
d_call: .
cdr3_nt: TGTGCCAGTAGCGAGACAGGCCCGCTAGGGACCCAGTACTTC
cdr3_aa: CASSETGPLGTQYF

v_call: TRBV4-1
clone_size: .
j_call: TRBJ1-2
d_call: .
cdr3_nt: TGCGCCAGCAGCCACGCCCCGGGAAACTTCAGATCGTTTAACTACGGCTACGCCTTC
cdr3_aa: CASSHAPGNFRSFNYGYAF

v_call: TRBV4-2
clone_size: many
j_call: TRBJ1-2
d_call: .
cdr3_nt: TGTGCCAGCAGCCGATACTTTAGGGCCCAAAAGGATGGCTACACCTTC
cdr3_aa: CASSRYFRAQKDGYTF